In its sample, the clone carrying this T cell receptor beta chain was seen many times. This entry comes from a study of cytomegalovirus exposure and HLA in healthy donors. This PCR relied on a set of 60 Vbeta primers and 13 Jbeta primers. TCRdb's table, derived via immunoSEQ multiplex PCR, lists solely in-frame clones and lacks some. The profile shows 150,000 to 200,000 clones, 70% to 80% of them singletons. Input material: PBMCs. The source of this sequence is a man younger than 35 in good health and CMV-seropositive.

The DNA of the CDR3 is TGTGCCAGCAGTGAGCGGGAGACCAATGAGCAGTTCTTC. It is translated as CASSERETNEQFF. The chain uses TRBV6-1 and TRBJ2-1; 7 bases agree with TRBD2. CDR1 is MNHNS, CDR2 SASEGT, per germline. V dropped 3 bases and J dropped 6; count of bases not matched to a gene: 2. The CDR3 contains 13 residues.